The present TCR beta chain was sequenced within a study of blood T cell repertoires in COVID-19. Study-level information: PBMCs, B-cell-depleted T cells, or T cells provided the cDNA or gDNA that made up the material.

TCRdb keeps only in-frame clones here, not all; method: immunoSEQ multiplex PCR. The data contain about 83,000 clones, roughly 86% of them singletons. This receptor was identified in a woman over 75 in a cohort sampled during active or convalescent COVID-19. Sequenced input: peripheral blood.

CDR3 loop: CASRPLAVQETQYF. The CDR3 coding sequence is TGTGCCAGCAGACCCCTAGCGGTTCAAGAGACCCAGTACTTC. The chain carries TRBV6-1 and TRBJ2-5, with 7 bases matching TRBD2. The CDR3 covers 14 residues. Germline V lookup: CDR1 MNHNS, CDR2 SASEGT. Trimming at V came to 6 bases and at J to 2 bases, leaving 6 bases not matched to a gene.